This T cell receptor beta chain was recovered during a study of blood T cells in healthy people across ages (dated by TCRdb to the mid-2010s). As for the study more broadly: In model experiments, roughly one uniquely barcoded TCR beta cDNA molecule per two T cells was captured by template switching. The study analyzed two additional independent replicas of 1 million unique cDNA reads from the same blood draw for two donors, one aged 18 to 30 and one aged 80 or older. Four age groups were formed from the donors: young (average approximately 16 years), middle-aged (more than 35), aged (62) and long-lived (about 80). Age-related changes in TCR beta repertoire diversity were measured in the study by deep sequencing normalized with unique cDNA molecular identifiers. Overall study outcomes, separate from this receptor: Bulk unsorted PBMC profiling prevented conclusive comparison of naive and antigen-experienced compartments. As age increased, observed TCR beta diversity per million T cells dropped in a roughly linear way, and a significant reduction was already evident by age roughly 40. A strong correlation was found between observed TCR beta diversity and the percentage of naive T cells measured by flow cytometry. The CMV infection status of donors was not known, potentially confounding age-related changes in expanded clonotypes. Total diversity estimates from one million sequenced T cells were considered lower bounds and underestimates. Compared with the aged group, the long-lived group had more naive CD4+ T cells, fewer expanded clones and increased TCR diversity, suggesting age selection.

Library creation used 5' RACE. The reads were generated on an Illumina HiSeq 2500. A second PCR of roughly 6 to 11 cycles was run with a J-beta primer mix and a sample-barcoded 5' primer. Each TCR beta cDNA molecule received a unique molecular identifier from a template-switch 5' adaptor carrying 12 random nucleotides. At least 2.5 million CDR3-containing paired-end reads were obtained from each sample. All of the RNA was converted into first-strand cDNA using the Mint cDNA synthesis kit, with a TRBC-specific oligonucleotide serving as the primer. Following uracil-DNA glycosylase treatment, all cDNA underwent a first 18-cycle PCR with the universal primers M1SS and BC2_uni_R. The original pipeline was this. For normalization, 1 million high-quality reads were randomly selected from each sample, with every read carrying a distinct molecular identifier. Instead of being binned into consensus sequences, reads with shared molecular identifiers were discarded. CDR3 identification, clonotype clustering and error correction used MiTCR with a Q25 quality threshold and the strictest error-elimination algorithm. A nonparametric unseen species model using Euler transformation provided a lower-bound estimate of total TCR beta diversity. TCRdb trimmed public reads at Q25 via fastp, called clones via MiXCR and kept in-frame beta chains. Each entry is one CDR3 protein sequence, shown with its most common DNA and genes. TCRdb's processing, not the authors', yielded these V and J calls. The sample has about 780,000 distinct CDR3 sequences on record, about 26% of them singletons. In total, the top ten clones hold roughly 3.1% of the sample.

The donors were roughly 40 Caucasian individuals from Russia, aged about 6 to 100 years, who were systemically healthy. Ten milliliters of peripheral blood were drawn from each donor into EDTA-treated Vacutainer tubes. Ficoll-Paque density-gradient centrifugation was used to isolate PBMCs, with at least 6.5 million per sample. Total RNA, at least 5 micrograms per sample, was extracted from PBMCs with Trizol reagent. Naive CD45RAhigh/CD27high T cell percentages were measured by flow cytometry on a PBMC aliquot from every donor. V is clipped by 0 bases and J by 3 bases, and the sequence between their germline boundaries is 13 bases long. Sequences SGHRS (CDR1) and YFSETQ (CDR2) are obtained from the germline V gene. The cysteine opens and the phenylalanine closes a CDR3 of 17 amino acids. Of the read, only the CDR3 DNA is kept; its 51 bases are in frame from base 1. Turning to this clonotype: Its binding antigen is unknown. Base quality data are lacking; no much larger clone is found one base away.

The sample also formed part of further work on T cells of mothers and their children. The other study reports the following: The donors were nine systemically healthy Caucasian individuals, made up of three mothers and their six children. cDNA synthesis used all of the extracted RNA, with around 1.6 ug of RNA in each 15 ul reaction. Sample barcodes and 2-4 random nucleotides were added via the M1S primer in the second PCR. Over 9 million TCR beta CDR3 reads were obtained for each mother, and 3 million to 3.5 million reads were obtained for each child. Thymic selection similarly shapes TCR recombination output in related and unrelated pairs, with minor effect from inherited differences. Normalized repertoire overlap was always found to be slightly, but never significantly, higher in related mother-child pairs than in unrelated mother-child pairs. Persistent microchimeric T cell clones were not detected, at a sensitivity of about 100 clones per million clonotypes. In the study, deep NGS was used to compare the TCR beta repertoires of mothers and children, and features distinguishing related mother-child pairs from unrelated individuals were sought. The mean age was about 40 +/- 4 years for the mothers and about 10 +/- 4 years for the children. After adapter ligation was performed with NEBNext reagents, the libraries were sequenced on an Illumina HiSeq 2000 with 100+100 nt paired-end reads. To prevent cross-contamination, the mother and child libraries were prepared a month apart and were sequenced in separate runs. For each donor, between roughly 450,000 and 2,100,000 distinct TCR beta clonotypes were identified. Naive TCR beta clonotypes were estimated from low-frequency clonotypes matched to each donor's FACS-determined naive share, without sorting.

The sequenced material came from blood. The clonotype comes from a boy between 10 and 17 years old in good health. The chain is assembled from TRBV5-1 and TRBJ2-6; the D call is possibly TRBD1 or TRBD2, each sharing 6 bases. The DNA reads as follows: TGCGCCAGCAGCTTGGAGGGCAGGGGAGGTGGGGCCAACGTCCTGACTTTC. Translated, this gives CASSLEGRGGGANVLTF.